The 2 T cell receptor beta chains in this list originate from one sample, sequenced in a study of T-cell reconstitution after alpha-beta-depleted transplantation in children. This sample's TCRbeta library carried unique molecular identifier barcodes. TCRdb passed the PCR reads through MiXCR, listing each CDR3 protein once. The data hold over 300,000 distinct CDR3 sequences, with 10% observed a single time. Sequencing used PBMCs from the stem cell graft donor, obtained from the stem cell graft. These receptors were collected from a human donor who donated a stem cell graft to a child with acute lymphoblastic leukemia.

V usage is TRBV3-1 and J usage is TRBJ2-1; 10 bases line up with TRBD1. The V gene's germline CDR1 is LGHDT and CDR2 YNNKEL (reference sequence). V lost 4 bases to trimming and J lost 7 bases; unmatched junction nucleotides: 7. The CDR3 extends over 15 amino acids. CDR3 nucleotides: TGTGCCAGCAGCCGTTCTCGGACAGGGGGGAATGAGCAGTTCTTC. Translating it yields CASSRSRTGGNEQFF.

This clonotype was recorded a few times. The rearrangement joins TRBV20-1 to TRBJ2-2, with D maybe TRBD2 (7 bases). With 0 bases removed from V and 4 bases from J, the gap between germline ends came to 15 bases. This CDR3 has 16 residues. CDR1 is DFQATT, CDR2 SNEGSKA, per germline (reference sequence). The CDR3 bases are TGCAGTGCTAGAGATCCGAAGGGGGGGAGCACCGGGGAGCTGTTTTTT. Translation gives CSARDPKGGSTGELFF.